One TCR beta chain is described in this entry. Its antigen is unknown. Base-call qualities are not available, and no considerably larger clone is one nucleotide away. Systemically healthy Caucasian individuals from Russia, some 36 in total and aged roughly 6 to 95 years, were included as donors. Roughly 10 milliliters of peripheral blood were collected from each donor into EDTA-treated Vacutainer tubes. Ficoll-Paque density-gradient centrifugation was used to isolate PBMCs, with at least 7 million per sample. Total RNA, at least 6 micrograms per sample, was extracted from PBMCs with Trizol reagent. For every donor, flow cytometry on a PBMC aliquot measured the percentage of naive CD45RAhigh/CD27high T cells. The CDR3 has 14 amino acids, counting the end cysteine and phenylalanine. This entry keeps only the CDR3 DNA: 42 bases, framed from base 1. Relative to germline, V is missing 5 bases and J is missing 10 bases, with 8 bases of the junction outside any gene match.

Library method: 5' RACE. Sequencing was performed on an Illumina HiSeq 2500. A second PCR of 7 to 11 cycles was run with a J-beta primer mix and a sample-barcoded 5' primer. A unique molecular identifier was introduced onto each TCR beta cDNA molecule by a template-switch 5' adaptor carrying 12 random nucleotides. Each sample yielded at least 3 million CDR3-containing paired-end reads. First-strand cDNA was synthesized from all RNA with the Mint cDNA synthesis kit, primed by a TRBC-specific oligonucleotide. Following uracil-DNA glycosylase treatment, a first 18-cycle PCR with universal primers M1SS and BC2_uni_R was performed on all cDNA. Per the original workflow: Normalization of each sample was performed by random selection of 1 million high-quality reads, each carrying a distinct molecular identifier. Reads with shared molecular identifiers were discarded instead of being binned into consensus sequences. MiTCR, set to a Q25 quality threshold and the strictest error-elimination algorithm, was used for CDR3 identification, clonotype clustering and error correction. A nonparametric unseen species model with Euler transformation was used to estimate a lower bound on total TCR beta diversity. Starting from the raw public reads, TCRdb applied fastp trimming at Q25, assembled clones with MiXCR and retained in-frame beta chains. For every CDR3 protein sequence, its rows merge into one entry that carries the most common genes and DNA. It is TCRdb's table, rather than the study itself, that gives the V and J calls and clone size. For this sample the table gives under 1,000,000 distinct CDR3 sequences, of which around 34% were detected only once. The ten largest clonotypes hold over 10% of the sample.

The sample originates from a study of blood T cells in healthy people across ages (dated by TCRdb to the mid-2010s). For the wider study: In model experiments, template switching captured about one uniquely barcoded TCR beta cDNA molecule for every two T cells. The study measured age-related changes in TCR beta repertoire diversity using deep sequencing normalized with unique cDNA molecular identifiers. For two donors (one aged 18 to 30 and one aged 80 or older), the study analyzed two additional independent replicas of 1 million unique cDNA reads from the same blood draw. Four age groups were formed from the donors: young (average about 17 years), middle-aged (approximately 40), aged (62) and long-lived (more than 75). To avoid experimental bias, donors of different ages were distributed randomly across sequencing lanes. The paper's findings and limits, for the study overall: Total diversity estimates from one million sequenced T cells were considered lower bounds and underestimates. Compared with the aged group, the long-lived group had more naive CD4+ T cells, fewer expanded clones and increased TCR diversity, suggesting age selection. Conclusive comparison of naive and antigen-experienced compartments was prevented by the profiling of bulk unsorted PBMCs. Observed TCR beta diversity per million T cells fell roughly linearly with age, and a significant reduction was already apparent by age about 43. The percentage of naive T cells measured by flow cytometry correlated strongly with observed TCR beta diversity. Because the CMV infection status of the donors was unknown, age-related changes in expanded clonotypes may potentially have been confounded.

The V and J segments used are TRBV12-3 or TRBV12-4 and TRBJ2-1; 10 central nucleotides agree with TRBD1. Sequenced sample: blood. The receptor was derived from a man aged 18 to 29 in good health. The nucleotides are TGTGCCAGCAGTCCCCGGACAGGGGGAAGCGAGCAGTTCTTC. Its translation is CASSPRTGGSEQFF.